Listed below are T cell receptor beta chains from one sample, sequenced in a study of regulatory T cells in long-lasting Graves disease. TCRdb processed the multiplex PCR reads anew with MiXCR; each CDR3 protein has one entry. Among 400,000 to 550,000 distinct CDR3 sequences, approximately 16% were seen once, and the ten largest hold roughly 23%. This sample also belongs to another study, concerning T cells in Graves' hyperthyroidism and ophthalmopathy.

This specimen consisted of peripheral blood mononuclear cells (PBMCs), obtained at new diagnosis, from a patient treated with antithyroid drugs. These receptors were collected from a woman under 30 with Graves disease. Both conserved end residues are part of each CDR3. A D gene is named only where the DNA matches it firmly. Size values are once, few and many counts, or a class for expanded clones, and some rows have none.

abundance	d_gene	len	v_gene	j_gene	CDR3nt	CDR3aa
many	.	15	TRBV3-1	TRBJ2-2	TGTGCCAGCAGCGCGGGACGGTCGACCACCGGGGAGCTGTTTTTT	CASSAGRSTTGELFF
few	.	11	TRBV30	TRBJ2-1	TGTGCCTGGACTAGTTTCGATGAGCAGTTCTTC	CAWTSFDEQFF
few	TRBD2	15	TRBV7-9	TRBJ2-1	TGTGCCAGCAGCTTACGGGAGGTAGGGTACAATGAGCAGTTCTTC	CASSLREVGYNEQFF
.	.	15	TRBV14	TRBJ2-1	TGTGCCAGCAGCCGGCTCGGACAGATGAACAATGAGCAGTTCTTC	CASSRLGQMNNEQFF
.	.	13	TRBV27	TRBJ1-1	TGTGCCAGCAGTTTCGGCGGACACACTGAAGCTTTCTTT	CASSFGGHTEAFF
many	.	15	TRBV12-3/TRBV12-4	TRBJ2-2	TGTGCCAGCAGGACCGGGACTGTCAATACCGGGGAGCTGTTTTTT	CASRTGTVNTGELFF
.	TRBD2	17	TRBV18	TRBJ2-3	TGTGCCAGCTCACCAACAATAGCGGGAGGCTGGATAGATACGCAGTATTTT	CASSPTIAGGWIDTQYF
once	TRBD1	15	TRBV3-1	TRBJ2-7	TGTGCCAGCAGCCATACAGGGGGAGTCCCCTACGAGCAGTACTTC	CASSHTGGVPYEQYF
few	.	13	TRBV3-1	TRBJ2-1	TGTGCCAGCAGCCAAGACGGCCGCCATGAGCAGTTCTTC	CASSQDGRHEQFF
many	.	18	TRBV28	TRBJ2-4	TGTGCCAGCAGTTTATTCCCTCTAGCTGTCTTAGCCAAAAACATTCAGTACTTC	CASSLFPLAVLAKNIQYF
many	TRBD2	15	TRBV28	TRBJ2-7	TGTGCCAGCACCACCCCCGCGGGAGGGTCCTACGAGCAGTACTTC	CASTTPAGGSYEQYF
many	.	16	TRBV28	TRBJ2-3	TGTGCCAGCAGTTTAAGGGGGGCGGCATCGGGGGATACGCAGTATTTT	CASSLRGAASGDTQYF
.	TRBD2	15	TRBV29-1	TRBJ2-1	TGCAGCGTTCTCCCGACTAGCGGGGTATACAATGAGCAGTTCTTC	CSVLPTSGVYNEQFF
few	.	14	TRBV15	TRBJ1-3	TGTGCCACCAGCAGAGCCAGCACTGGAAACACCATATATTTT	CATSRASTGNTIYF
.	.	15	TRBV4-1	TRBJ1-1	TGCGCCAGCAGCCAAGAGCCCCGGACAGCCACTGAAGCTTTCTTT	CASSQEPRTATEAFF
few	.	13	TRBV10-3	TRBJ1-1	TGTGCCATCAGTGAAACACTGAACACTGAAGCTTTCTTT	CAISETLNTEAFF
many	TRBD1	14	TRBV7-6	TRBJ1-1	TGTGCCAGCAGCTATACGACAGGGGATACTGAAGCTTTCTTT	CASSYTTGDTEAFF
many	TRBD2	15	TRBV18	TRBJ2-7	TGTGCCAGCTCACCGGCTAGCGGGCTGCGTTACGAGCAGTACTTC	CASSPASGLRYEQYF
many	TRBD2	16	TRBV5-5	TRBJ2-1	TGTGCCAGCAGCTTGGTAGCGGGAGGGCCGAGGAATGAGCAGTTCTTC	CASSLVAGGPRNEQFF
many	TRBD2	16	TRBV2	TRBJ2-6	TGTGCCAGCGGGGGACTAGCGGGCACTGGGGCCAACGTCCTGACTTTC	CASGGLAGTGANVLTF
.	TRBD1	14	TRBV29-1	TRBJ1-1	TGCAGCGTACTTATCCGCCATAACAGGGGTGAAGCTTTCTTT	CSVLIRHNRGEAFF
many	.	15	TRBV20-1	TRBJ2-1	TGCAGTGCTAGAGATCCCGGGAGCTCCTACAATGAGCAGTTCTTC	CSARDPGSSYNEQFF
.	.	13	TRBV18	TRBJ2-7	TGTGCCAGCTCACCGGGACCGGGACTCGAGCAGTACTTC	CASSPGPGLEQYF
.	TRBD2	16	TRBV29-1	TRBJ2-7	TGCAGCGCATCTCGCCGGTTGGCGGGAGACCCTTACGAGCAGTACTTC	CSASRRLAGDPYEQYF
.	TRBD2	16	TRBV30	TRBJ2-7	TGTGCCTGGAGCAATTTCGGGACTAGCGGGGGTTACGAGCAGTACTTC	CAWSNFGTSGGYEQYF
many	TRBD1	14	TRBV2	TRBJ1-5	TGTGCCAGCAGTGTACAGGGGGCCTATCAGCCCCAGCATTTT	CASSVQGAYQPQHF
.	TRBD1	14	TRBV6-2/TRBV6-3	TRBJ1-1	TGTGCCAGCAGCGGGGACAGGCGGAACACTGAAGCTTTCTTT	CASSGDRRNTEAFF
few	TRBD1	13	TRBV6-1	TRBJ1-1	TGTGCCAGCAGAACCTCAGGGGGCACTGAAGCTTTCTTT	CASRTSGGTEAFF
.	TRBD2	16	TRBV5-1	TRBJ2-7	TGCGCCAGCAGCTCGGAACTAGCGGGAGGCCAGTACGAGCACTACTTC	CASSSELAGGQYEHYF
many	.	15	TRBV7-2	TRBJ2-3	TGTGCCAGCAGCTTAGTTATTCATTCCACAGATACGCAGTATTTT	CASSLVIHSTDTQYF
few	.	14	TRBV7-8	TRBJ1-5	TGTGCCAGCAGCACGGACAGCCAGAATCAGCCCCAGCATTTT	CASSTDSQNQPQHF